What follows are 8 T cell receptor beta chains derived from one specimen sequenced in a study of B cell selection in AIRE deficiency. Clones were read by immunoSEQ multiplex PCR, and TCRdb kept only the in-frame ones, dropping some. The sample gives around 20,000 clones, 94% of which show up once; just under 2% is in the top ten. Regulatory T cells were sorted as CD4+CD25hiCD127low/negative. The sequenced material came from Tregs sorted from PBMCs. The receptors here all came from a human donor with AIRE deficiency.

The chain is built from TRBV9 and TRBJ1-2, with D possibly being TRBD1 (5 bases). The CDR3 consists of 11 residues. Germline CDR1 is SGDLS and CDR2 is YYNGEE. Trimming stripped 3 bases from V and 5 bases from J, with 5 bases between. CDR3 residues: CASSGGYGYTF. CDR3 in DNA: TGTGCCAGCAGCGGGGGGTATGGCTACACCTTC.

This sequence joins TRBV28 and TRBJ2-4; 8 positions match TRBD2. V dropped 6 bases and J dropped 4; count of bases not matched to a gene: 14. Germline V gives CDR1 MDHEN, CDR2 SYDVKM. This CDR3 has 17 residues. Here the CDR3 reads CASSRLYSGGEKNIQYF. CDR3 nucleotides: TGTGCCAGCAGCCGACTCTACTCGGGAGGGGAAAAAAACATTCAGTACTTC.

V and J are TRBV10-3 and TRBJ1-5; 8 bases match TRBD1. Trimming at V came to 6 bases and at J to 4 bases, leaving 8 bases not matched to a gene. CDR1 and CDR2 from the germline V gene are ENHRY and SYGVKD. The CDR3 runs 15 residues. The CDR3 region has the DNA TGTGCCATCAGCGGTGACAGGGGAGAAAATCAGCCCCAGCATTTT. Translation: CAISGDRGENQPQHF.

The rearrangement links TRBV5-4 to TRBJ2-1; the D gene is possibly TRBD2 (6 bases). Germline-derived CDR1 and CDR2 are SGHNT and YYREEE (reference sequence). V lost 2 bases, J lost 4 bases, and 13 bases lay in between. The CDR3 is 15 residues long. The CDR3 DNA is TGTGCCAGCAGCTTAATAATTAGCGGATACAATGAGCAGTTCTTC. Translated, it gives CASSLIISGYNEQFF.

The V and J genes are TRBV2 and TRBJ2-7; D gene ambiguous. The CDR3 sequence is 15 residues long. Germline loops: CDR1 SNHLY, CDR2 FYNNEI. Trimming stripped 2 bases from V and 4 bases from J, with 15 bases between. In DNA, the CDR3 is TGTGCCAGCAGTGAAAGGGCTTTGCAGGCTTACGAGCAGTACTTC. This sequence encodes CASSERALQAYEQYF.

The chain has TRBV7-9 and TRBJ2-2, with 9 bases fitting TRBD2. This CDR3 comprises 17 residues. CDR1 SEHNR and CDR2 FQNEAQ come from the germline V gene (reference sequence). V lost 3 bases to trimming and J lost 5 bases; unmatched junction nucleotides: 10. The CDR3 sequence is CASSLWRAAGGTGELFF. The CDR3 region has the DNA TGTGCCAGCAGCTTGTGGCGGGCAGCGGGAGGTACCGGGGAGCTGTTTTTT.

The chain recombines TRBV11-3 with TRBJ2-1, with 10 nucleotides matching TRBD1. The CDR3 length is 15 residues. With 5 bases clipped from V and 9 bases from J, the junction kept 10 bases outside the gene matches. Germline-derived CDR1 and CDR2 are SGHNT and YENEEA. CDR3 sequence (DNA): TGTGCCAGCAGCCCAGGACAGGGGGGGGAGATTGAGCAGTTCTTC. Amino acids: CASSPGQGGEIEQFF.

This rearrangement joins TRBV14 to TRBJ2-1; D uncertain. Trimming stripped 2 bases from V and 5 bases from J, with 22 bases between. In germline, CDR1 is SGHDN, CDR2 FVKESK. The CDR3 loop spans 18 amino acids. The CDR3 DNA reads as TGTGCCAGCAGCCAACTGTTTGCCGCTTCTCTCCGGCACAATGAGCAGTTCTTC. It encodes CASSQLFAASLRHNEQFF.